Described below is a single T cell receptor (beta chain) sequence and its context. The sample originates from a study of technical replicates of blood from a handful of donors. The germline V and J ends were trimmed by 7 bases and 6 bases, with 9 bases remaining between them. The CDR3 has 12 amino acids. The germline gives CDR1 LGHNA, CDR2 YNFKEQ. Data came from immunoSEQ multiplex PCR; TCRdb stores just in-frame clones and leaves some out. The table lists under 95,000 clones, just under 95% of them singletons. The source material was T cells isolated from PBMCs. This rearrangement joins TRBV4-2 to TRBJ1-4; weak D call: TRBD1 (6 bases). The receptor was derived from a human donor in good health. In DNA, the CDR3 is TGTGCCAGCAAACAGGGTGATGAAAAACTGTTTTTT. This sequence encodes CASKQGDEKLFF.